These T cell receptor beta chains were read from a single sample in a study of regulatory T cells in long-lasting Graves disease. Using its own MiXCR run on the multiplex PCR reads, TCRdb lists one record per CDR3 protein. The top ten clones hold 28% of a sample with more than 300,000 distinct CDR3 sequences, approximately 25% of them seen once. The sequenced sample was peripheral blood mononuclear cells (PBMCs), obtained when the disease was refractory, from a patient treated with antithyroid drugs. The receptors stem from a woman between 40 and 50 years old with Graves disease. The CDR3 runs from the conserved cysteine through the conserved F or W. A D gene is named only where the DNA matches it firmly. A row's size may be missing; if present it is once, few, many or a size class.

>TRBD1|few|TRBV20-1|TRBJ2-4
CSAIRDRNIQYF
TGCAGTGCAATTCGGGACAGAAACATTCAGTACTTC
>-|-|TRBV5-1|TRBJ2-7
CASSVVGGESSYEQYF
TGCGCCAGCAGCGTGGTCGGAGGCGAGAGCTCCTACGAGCAGTACTTC
>-|few|TRBV20-1|TRBJ2-7
CSASFPQGGYEQYF
TGCAGTGCTAGTTTTCCGCAGGGCGGCTACGAGCAGTACTTC
>TRBD1|-|TRBV12-3/TRBV12-4|TRBJ2-2
CASSTRRTGTNTGELFF
TGTGCCAGCAGTACCCGCCGGACAGGGACTAACACCGGGGAGCTGTTTTTT
>TRBD1|-|TRBV28|TRBJ1-3
CASSQDRGPYGNTIYF
TGTGCCAGCAGCCAGGACAGGGGACCGTATGGAAACACCATATATTTT
>-|-|TRBV9|TRBJ2-1
CASSVGYLSGFPNEQFF
TGTGCCAGCAGCGTAGGGTACCTTAGCGGCTTCCCCAATGAGCAGTTCTTC
>-|many|TRBV28|TRBJ2-5
CASIPGLGEETQYF
TGTGCCAGCATACCGGGACTTGGGGAAGAGACCCAGTACTTC
>-|-|TRBV20-1|TRBJ2-2
CSARDGNTGELFF
TGCAGTGCTAGAGATGGAAACACCGGGGAGCTGTTTTTT
>-|many|TRBV12-5|TRBJ1-1
CASGTNRGTAFF
TGTGCTAGTGGCACCAACCGGGGGACCGCTTTCTTT
>-|few|TRBV3-1|TRBJ2-7
CASSPQLTPLEQYF
TGTGCCAGCAGCCCACAGCTAACCCCCCTCGAGCAGTACTTC
>TRBD2|few|TRBV5-1|TRBJ2-7
CASSLGFHGGRIHEQYF
TGCGCCAGCAGCTTGGGGTTCCACGGCGGGAGAATCCACGAGCAGTACTTC
>-|many|TRBV28|TRBJ1-5
CASSRAGDQPQHF
TGTGCCAGCAGTCGCGCAGGGGATCAGCCCCAGCATTTT
>-|many|TRBV12-3/TRBV12-4|TRBJ1-5
CASSSTGNQPQHF
TGTGCCAGCAGTTCGACAGGTAATCAGCCCCAGCATTTT
>-|once|TRBV30|TRBJ2-7
CAWSVQGLGEQHF
TGTGCCTGGAGTGTCCAGGGCCTCGGCGAGCAGCACTTC
>-|many|TRBV6-5|TRBJ2-5
CASSYSRQSEGTQYF
TGTGCCAGCAGTTACTCGAGGCAGTCCGAAGGGACCCAGTACTTC
>-|-|TRBV28|TRBJ2-5
CASSSHPQTGPETQYF
TGTGCCAGCAGCTCCCACCCACAGACTGGCCCGGAGACCCAGTACTTC
>-|many|TRBV28|TRBJ2-7
CASSSGGQAEHEQYF
TGTGCCAGCAGTTCCGGGGGGCAGGCGGAACACGAGCAGTACTTC
>TRBD1|-|TRBV10-3|TRBJ1-1
CAIMTDRVNTEAFF
TGTGCCATCATGACCGACAGGGTGAACACTGAAGCTTTCTTT
>-|many|TRBV20-1|TRBJ1-5
CSASEGGKVNQPQHF
TGCAGTGCTAGCGAGGGGGGAAAGGTTAATCAGCCCCAGCATTTT
>TRBD2|many|TRBV6-1|TRBJ2-7
CASSIGLDASYEQYF
TGTGCCAGCAGTATTGGACTAGACGCCTCCTACGAGCAGTACTTC
>TRBD2|many|TRBV2|TRBJ2-7
CASKWTSGRKEQYF
TGTGCCAGCAAGTGGACTAGCGGGAGGAAAGAGCAGTACTTC
>TRBD1|-|TRBV28|TRBJ2-7
CASSFRTGDEQYF
TGTGCCAGCAGTTTCAGGACAGGGGACGAGCAGTACTTC
>TRBD1|few|TRBV5-5|TRBJ1-1
CASSPWGQLNTEAFF
TGTGCCAGCAGCCCCTGGGGACAGCTGAACACTGAAGCTTTCTTT
>TRBD1|few|TRBV29-1|TRBJ1-1
CIVSYRGPTEAFF
TGCATCGTTTCCTACAGGGGGCCCACTGAAGCTTTCTTT
>TRBD1|few|TRBV29-1|TRBJ2-2
CSVVGQTGELFF
TGCAGCGTTGTGGGACAGACCGGGGAGCTGTTTTTT
>-|many|TRBV29-1|TRBJ1-1
CSVQLPPGVNTEAFF
TGCAGCGTCCAACTTCCCCCGGGGGTGAACACTGAAGCTTTCTTT
>-|-|TRBV6-9|TRBJ2-7
CASSSSRRDPSNEQYF
TGTGCCAGCAGTTCCTCTCGCCGGGACCCCTCCAACGAGCAGTACTTC
>-|few|TRBV7-8|TRBJ1-5
CASSLPAPTARNQPQHF
TGTGCCAGCAGCCTCCCCGCCCCCACGGCGAGGAATCAGCCCCAGCATTTT
>-|few|TRBV3-1|TRBJ1-1
CASSQGEGRAFF
TGTGCCAGCAGCCAAGGGGAGGGTCGGGCTTTCTTT
>-|-|TRBV5-1|TRBJ2-5
CASSLAVQMYQETQYF
TGCGCCAGCAGCTTGGCAGTACAGATGTACCAAGAGACCCAGTACTTC
>-|-|TRBV6-5|TRBJ1-6
CASSYETENSPLHF
TGTGCCAGCAGTTACGAGACAGAAAATTCACCCCTCCACTTT
>-|many|TRBV6-1|TRBJ2-2
CASYGTGELFF
TGTGCCAGCTATGGCACCGGGGAGCTGTTTTTT